This passage covers 14 T cell receptor beta chains from one sample sequenced in a study of T-cell reconstitution after alpha-beta-depleted transplantation in children (TCRdb year 2016). The treatment or condition label of this sample denotes: allogeneic hematopoietic cell transplantation with graft depleted of TCRalphabeta T cells and CD19 B cells. The library was made by PCR. The sample was run on an Illumina HiSeq 2500. To normalize quantification of the TCRbeta repertoire, the TCR libraries were built with molecular barcoding that relied on unique molecular identifiers. TCRdb applied fastp at Q25 and MiXCR to the public reads, then kept only in-frame beta chains. Each entry is one CDR3 protein sequence, shown with its most common DNA and genes. The sample profile shows roughly 200,000 distinct CDR3 sequences; about a tenth of them were found once. The biggest ten clones account for roughly 27% of the sample.

The material was PBMCs, obtained before TCRalphabeta/CD19-depleted stem cell transplant. Receptors originate from a child less than two years old with acute myeloid leukemia, due to receive a stem cell transplant.

This clonotype has a count of ten or more. The rearrangement uses TRBV28 and TRBJ2-7; 8 bases map to TRBD2. Germline CDR1 and CDR2: MDHEN and SYDVKM. This CDR3 has 13 residues. V gave up 6 bases and J gave up 3 bases; unmatched junction bases: 4. The chain's CDR3 is CASRLGRVYEQYF. The CDR3 DNA is TGTGCCAGCAGACTCGGGAGGGTCTACGAGCAGTACTTC.

This clonotype was recorded at least ten times. The gene calls are TRBV28 and TRBJ2-7; 7 positions match TRBD2. Losses at the gene ends were 7 bases for V and 7 bases for J; bases not matched to a gene: 10. The CDR3 sequence is 13 residues long. Germline V gene data show CDR1 as MDHEN and CDR2 as SYDVKM. The CDR3: CASTRQRGREQYF. Written as DNA, the CDR3 is TGTGCCAGCACACGACAGCGGGGCCGAGAGCAGTACTTC. Filled out from reference TRBV28 and TRBJ2-7, the complete variable domain reads DVKVTQSSRYLVKRTGEKVFLECVQDMDHENMFWYRQDPGLGLRLIYFSYDVKMKEKGDIPEGYSVSREKKERFSLILESASTNQTSMYLCASTRQRGREQYFGPGTRLTVT.

This clonotype was counted a few times. The rearrangement joins TRBV12-3 or TRBV12-4 to TRBJ2-5; the D gene is possibly TRBD2 (7 bases). V lost 5 bases and J lost 5, with 21 bases in between. The CDR3 is 16 residues long. This chain's CDR3 is CASSEDLRGRLETQYF. CDR3 bases: TGTGCCAGCAGTGAGGATTTGCGGGGGCGGTTGGAGACCCAGTACTTC.

This chain uses TRBV5-6 with TRBJ2-7; D is unclear. The CDR3 runs 11 residues. In germline, CDR1 is SGHDT, CDR2 YYEEEE. Deletions cut 6 bases from V and 2 bases from J, with 6 bases between. CDR3: CASTAAYEQYF. CDR3 coding DNA: TGTGCCAGCACGGCAGCCTACGAGCAGTACTTC.

The chain carries TRBV7-8 and TRBJ2-7; D not certain. Germline CDR1 SGHVS, CDR2 FQNEAQ. The CDR3 length is 13 residues. Trimming left V 2 bases short and J 3 bases short, with 8 bases between. CDR3 sequence reads: CASSLRQDYEQYF. The CDR3 nucleotides are TGTGCCAGCAGCTTAAGGCAGGACTACGAGCAGTACTTC.

This clonotype showed up many times. This chain connects TRBV6-1 to TRBJ2-3; D may be TRBD2 (6 bases). Germline V CDR1 and CDR2: MNHNS, SASEGT. This CDR3 is built from 14 residues. V was trimmed by 6 bases and J by 0 bases, leaving 10 bases between them. The CDR3 loop is CASSSGESTDTQYF. The CDR3 coding sequence is TGTGCCAGCAGCTCGGGAGAAAGCACAGATACGCAGTATTTT.

The table lists this clonotype with many counts. The V and J genes are TRBV5-5 and TRBJ2-7; 7 nucleotides align to TRBD1. V was pared by 2 bases and J by 5 bases, with 7 bases of the junction left unmatched. This CDR3 region has 14 residues. CDR1 is SGHKS, CDR2 YYEKEE, per germline (reference sequence). CDR3 region: CASSFADRVNEQYF. The CDR3 bases are TGTGCCAGCAGCTTTGCTGACAGGGTGAACGAGCAGTACTTC.

This clonotype was seen ten or more times. The chain carries TRBV20-1 and TRBJ1-2; tentatively, D is TRBD1 (6 bases). From germline, CDR1 is DFQATT and CDR2 SNEGSKA (reference sequence). CDR3 length: 14 amino acids. V lost 6 bases, J lost 1 base, and 15 bases lay in between. Here the CDR3 DNA reads TGCAGTGCCCCCGCGGGGGCGGATAACTATGGCTACACCTTC. Protein product: CSAPAGADNYGYTF.

The chain couples TRBV4-2 to TRBJ2-2; D may correspond to TRBD1 or TRBD2 (5 bases each). V lost 1 base and J 3 bases, leaving 6 bases between the germline ends. CDR1 is LGHNA and CDR2 is YNFKEQ in the germline V gene. The CDR3 sequence is 14 residues long. CDR3 nucleotide sequence: TGTGCCAGCAGCCAAGCGGGGCACACCGGGGAGCTGTTTTTT. Translation: CASSQAGHTGELFF.

This clonotype was seen repeatedly, ten times or more. The gene calls are TRBV29-1 and TRBJ1-1; D might be TRBD1 (5 bases). There are 12 residues in the CDR3. Between the trimmed V and J ends, which lost 0 bases and 4 bases, there was a span of 6 bases. Germline CDR1 SQVTM, CDR2 ANQGSEA. CDR3 in DNA: TGCAGCGTTGAAGATCAGGGCACTGAAGCTTTCTTT. It encodes CSVEDQGTEAFF.

A word on this clonotype: This sequence may be a read error, since a much larger clone differs from it by one base. The chain joins TRBV7-2 to TRBJ2-1, with a weak D call TRBD1 (6 bases). The CDR3 runs 15 residues. Germline CDR1 reads SGHTA; CDR2 reads FQGNSA. V was shortened by 1 base and J by 5 bases, with 12 bases between the two germline ends. CDR3 residues: CASSLELDSHNEQFF. As DNA, the CDR3 is TGTGCCAGCAGCTTAGAGCTGGACAGCCACAATGAGCAGTTCTTC. The variable domain in full, completed from reference TRBV7-2 and TRBJ2-1, reads GAGVSQSPSNKVTEKGKDVELRCDPISGHTALYWYRQSLGQGLEFLIYFQGNSAPDKSGLPSDRFSAERTGGSVSTLTIQRTQQEDSAVYLCASSLELDSHNEQFFGPGTRLTVL.

This clonotype has at least ten counts. The V gene is TRBV28, the J gene TRBJ1-1; 7 nucleotides match TRBD1. Germline V gene sequence: CDR1 MDHEN, CDR2 SYDVKM. The CDR3 has 12 residues. Germline trimming cut 8 bases from V and 1 base from J; bases unmatched to any gene: 1. This CDR3 is CASWTGNTEAFF. For the CDR3, the DNA is TGTGCCAGCTGGACAGGGAACACTGAAGCTTTCTTT.

Many counts were recorded for this clonotype. The V gene is TRBV14, the J gene TRBJ1-1, with D uncertain. Trimming stripped 1 base from V and 2 bases from J, with 8 bases between. Germline V gene sequence: CDR1 SGHDN, CDR2 FVKESK. There are 14 residues in the CDR3. The CDR3 reads CASSQAAANTEAFF. DNA of the CDR3: TGTGCCAGCAGCCAAGCGGCAGCCAACACTGAAGCTTTCTTT.

This clonotype was detected many times. This chain connects TRBV6-2 or TRBV6-3 to TRBJ2-5; D possibly corresponds to TRBD1 (7 bases). Looked up from germline, CDR1 is MNHEY and CDR2 is SVGEGT. The CDR3 has 13 amino acids. The CDR3 region has the DNA TGTTTGGGCAGGGGGGCGTCGTGGGAGACCCAGTACTTC. Protein: CLGRGASWETQYF.